This T cell receptor beta chain was identified in a study of blood T cell repertoires in COVID-19. This CDR3 is built from 17 residues. Germline CDR1 LGHNT, CDR2 FRNRAP. The J segment lost 4 bases and the V segment lost 1 base, leaving 10 bases of the junction unmatched. In the original processing: Amplifying reference gene primers gave estimates of nucleated cell counts. Here immunoSEQ multiplex PCR was the method, and the copy in TCRdb shows in-frame clones only, minus some. V and J calls and clone size are given by that table; D and trimming were obtained from the DNA. The sample has around 64,000 clones; 86% are singletons.

The V gene is TRBV12-5, the J gene TRBJ2-5, with 9 bases aligning to TRBD2. The sequence was obtained from a man aged 45-65 years with active COVID-19. The sequenced sample consisted of peripheral blood. DNA of the CDR3: TGTGCTAGTGGTTTGGCCGTTAGCGGGAGTTTTCGAGAGACCCAGTACTTC. Its protein is CASGLAVSGSFRETQYF.